This TCR beta chain was recovered during a study of cytomegalovirus exposure and HLA in healthy donors. Study conclusions and caveats: After further analysis at a later stage, roughly 16,000 TCR beta sequences were associated with HLA alleles at 0.05 false discovery rate. For TCR beta chains, V- and J-gene trimming was later linked to a missense DCLRE1C variant. Further analysis, carried out later, found HLA-associated TCR beta chains more clonally expanded than equally common other chains.

PCR was performed using 60 Vbeta and 13 Jbeta primers. Only in-frame clones appear in the TCRdb table, and some are missing; sequencing was by immunoSEQ multiplex PCR. Of about 150,000 clones listed, approximately 84% are singletons. This CDR3 region has 15 residues. Trimming stripped 6 bases from V and 0 bases from J, with 14 bases between. The germline gives CDR1 WNHNN, CDR2 SYGVQD (reference sequence). To note about this clone: Its cognate antigen is unknown.

Input material: PBMCs. The clonotype comes from a girl aged 5-17 years in good health and CMV-seropositive. The chain combines TRBV10-1 with TRBJ1-1; no firm D call. The CDR3 region is CASSLAPGLNTEAFF. The CDR3 DNA reads TGCGCCAGCAGCCTAGCTCCAGGCCTGAACACTGAAGCTTTCTTT.